A selection of T cell receptor beta chains follows, all from one sample in a study of PD-1 blockade in classical Hodgkin lymphoma. Here immunoSEQ multiplex PCR was the method, and the copy in TCRdb shows in-frame clones only, minus some. The table has some 5,500 clones, under 65% seen once; the top ten hold roughly 15%. The specimen comprised CD8+ T cells from blood, sampled at baseline. All receptors derive from a human donor with classical Hodgkin lymphoma. Both conserved end residues are part of each CDR3. A D gene is named only where the DNA matches it firmly. Only part of the rows carry a size: once, few, many, or a class if the clone is expanded.

>-|TRBV6-5|TRBJ2-7|-
CASSYVDRESEQYF
TGTGCCAGCAGTTACGTTGACCGTGAGTCCGAGCAGTACTTC
>-|TRBV7-3|TRBJ1-1|-
CASSLRGVTEAFF
TGTGCCAGCAGCTTAAGAGGGGTAACTGAAGCTTTCTTT
>-|TRBV29-1|TRBJ1-1|-
CSVGSPHTEAFF
TGCAGCGTTGGTTCGCCGCACACTGAAGCTTTCTTT
>-|TRBV7-9|TRBJ2-6|few
CASSETSSGANVLTF
TGTGCCAGCAGCGAGACTAGCTCTGGGGCCAACGTCCTGACTTTC
>TRBD1|TRBV12-5|TRBJ1-1|-
CASGLVKAGTGNTEAFF
TGTGCTAGTGGTTTGGTCAAAGCCGGGACAGGGAACACTGAAGCTTTCTTT
>-|TRBV6-6|TRBJ2-7|-
CASSYSWDINTYEQYF
TGTGCCAGCAGTTACTCCTGGGACATAAACACCTACGAGCAGTACTTC
>TRBD2|TRBV4-1|TRBJ2-7|few
CASSLRSGTTAYEQYF
TGCGCCAGCAGCCTCCGAAGCGGGACCACGGCCTACGAGCAGTACTTC
>-|TRBV2|TRBJ2-7|-
CASSEITDPIYEQYF
TGTGCCAGCAGTGAGATAACCGACCCAATCTACGAGCAGTACTTC
>-|TRBV7-6|TRBJ1-5|-
CASSLGGQGNQPQHF
TGTGCCAGCAGCTTAGGCGGGCAGGGAAATCAGCCCCAGCATTTT
>-|TRBV10-3|TRBJ2-3|-
CAIRPGRVGDTQYF
TGTGCCATCAGACCTGGACGGGTCGGGGATACGCAGTATTTT
>TRBD1|TRBV5-6|TRBJ2-1|large
CASSWGTVNEQFF
TGTGCCAGCAGCTGGGGGACAGTCAATGAGCAGTTCTTC
>-|TRBV5-1|TRBJ2-1|few
CASSLSGIGAGAYNEQFF
TGCGCCAGCAGCTTGAGTGGTATAGGGGCTGGGGCCTACAATGAGCAGTTCTTC
>TRBD2|TRBV11-2|TRBJ2-1|few
CASSLVRSSGRYNEQFF
TGTGCCAGCAGCTTAGTGAGGTCTAGCGGGAGATACAATGAGCAGTTCTTC
>TRBD2|TRBV10-1|TRBJ2-1|-
CASSETGTSGNNEQFF
TGCGCCAGCAGTGAGACCGGGACTAGCGGGAACAATGAGCAGTTCTTC
>-|TRBV4-1|TRBJ1-2|few
CASSQGEGRDYGYTF
TGCGCCAGCAGCCAAGGGGAGGGCAGGGACTATGGCTACACCTTC
>TRBD1|TRBV28|TRBJ1-5|medium-sized
CASSPGTVQHNQPQHF
TGTGCCAGCAGTCCGGGGACAGTCCAGCACAATCAGCCCCAGCATTTT
>-|TRBV9|TRBJ2-6|-
CASSVGLDIPSGANVLTF
TGTGCCAGCAGCGTGGGCTTGGACATTCCCTCTGGGGCCAACGTCCTGACTTTC
>TRBD1|TRBV19|TRBJ2-7|-
CASWGTGAHEQYF
TGTGCCAGTTGGGGGACAGGGGCACACGAGCAGTACTTC
>TRBD1|TRBV29-1|TRBJ2-2|-
CSVEAGQGENTGELFF
TGCAGCGTTGAAGCGGGACAGGGGGAGAACACCGGGGAGCTGTTTTTT
>-|TRBV5-4|TRBJ1-6|few
CASSLEGPGSPLHF
TGTGCCAGCAGCTTGGAGGGTCCAGGTTCACCCCTCCACTTT
>-|TRBV4-2|TRBJ1-1|few
CASSQSVSVIPEAFF
TGTGCCAGCAGCCAATCGGTTTCGGTGATCCCTGAAGCTTTCTTT
>TRBD1|TRBV27|TRBJ2-4|-
CASSLGRGNIQYF
TGTGCCAGCAGTTTAGGCAGGGGGAACATTCAGTACTTC
>-|TRBV28|TRBJ1-1|once
CATQFTPDSLVEAFF
TGTGCCACCCAGTTTACCCCTGACAGTCTGGTTGAAGCTTTCTTT
>-|TRBV27|TRBJ1-3|large
CASSPRAGSGNTIYF
TGTGCCAGCAGTCCCCGCGCAGGGTCAGGAAACACCATATATTTT
>-|TRBV30|TRBJ2-7|medium-sized
CAWSRVDSYEQYF
TGTGCCTGGAGTAGAGTCGACTCCTACGAGCAGTACTTC
>-|TRBV11-2|TRBJ2-1|few
CASSLQGEQFF
TGTGCCAGCAGCTTACAGGGTGAGCAGTTCTTC
>-|TRBV11-2|TRBJ1-2|few
CASSLGQIGYTF
TGTGCCAGCAGCTTAGGACAGATTGGCTACACCTTC
>-|TRBV28|TRBJ2-3|-
CASRVRSSHSTDTQYF
TGTGCCAGCAGGGTTAGGAGTAGCCATAGCACAGATACGCAGTATTTT
>TRBD2|TRBV5-5|TRBJ2-3|-
CASSLSLAGVSTDTQYF
TGTGCCAGCAGCTTGTCACTAGCGGGAGTGAGCACAGATACGCAGTATTTT
>-|TRBV27|TRBJ2-1|-
CASSLSKRNEQFF
TGTGCCAGCAGTTTATCGAAGAGAAATGAGCAGTTCTTC
>TRBD1|TRBV7-9|TRBJ2-7|-
CASSGRQGPYEQYF
TGTGCCAGCAGCGGCCGACAGGGACCCTACGAGCAGTACTTC
>-|TRBV16|TRBJ2-3|few
CASSPNQASTDTQYF
TGTGCCAGCAGCCCAAACCAGGCAAGCACAGATACGCAGTATTTT
>TRBD2|TRBV7-1|TRBJ2-7|-
CASSWRLAGGPYEQYF
TGTGCCAGCAGCTGGAGACTAGCGGGAGGGCCGTACGAGCAGTACTTC
>-|TRBV27|TRBJ2-1|-
CASSQNTLATNEQFF
TGTGCCAGCAGCCAAAATACTCTAGCGACCAATGAGCAGTTCTTC
>TRBD1|TRBV4-1|TRBJ1-3|few
CASRQDGTAPGNTIYF
TGCGCCAGCAGACAAGACGGGACAGCCCCTGGAAACACCATATATTTT
>TRBD1|TRBV27|TRBJ2-7|-
CASSARTGRTYEQYF
TGTGCCAGCAGTGCCCGGACAGGGAGGACCTACGAGCAGTACTTC
>TRBD1|TRBV7-6|TRBJ1-2|-
CASSPYGTAYGYTF
TGTGCCAGCAGCCCTTACGGGACAGCCTATGGCTACACCTTC
>TRBD1|TRBV27|TRBJ1-2|-
CASSQRQGNYGYTF
TGTGCCAGCAGTCAAAGACAGGGGAACTATGGCTACACCTTC
>TRBD1|TRBV28|TRBJ1-5|few
CASSLYTGDVFGNQPQHF
TGTGCCAGCAGTTTATACACAGGGGACGTCTTCGGCAATCAGCCCCAGCATTTT
>-|TRBV5-1|TRBJ2-7|-
CASSLAGGATYEQYF
TGCGCCAGCAGCTTGGCAGGGGGGGCTACCTACGAGCAGTACTTC
>-|TRBV4-2|TRBJ1-6|few
CASSQDMGDPYNSPLHF
TGTGCCAGCAGCCAAGATATGGGGGACCCCTATAATTCACCCCTCCACTTT